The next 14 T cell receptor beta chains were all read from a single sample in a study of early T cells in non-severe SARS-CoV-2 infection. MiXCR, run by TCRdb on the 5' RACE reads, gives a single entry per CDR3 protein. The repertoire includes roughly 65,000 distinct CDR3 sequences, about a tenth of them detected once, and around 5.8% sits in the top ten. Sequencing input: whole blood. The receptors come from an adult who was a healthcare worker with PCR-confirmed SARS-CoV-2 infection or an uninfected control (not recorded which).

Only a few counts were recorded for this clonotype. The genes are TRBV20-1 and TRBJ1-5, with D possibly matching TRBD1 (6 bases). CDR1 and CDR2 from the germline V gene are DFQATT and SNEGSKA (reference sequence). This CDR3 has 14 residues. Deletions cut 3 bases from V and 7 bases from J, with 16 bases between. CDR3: CSASKRGLFQPQHF. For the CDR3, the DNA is TGCAGTGCTAGTAAGCGGGGGCTCTTCCAGCCCCAGCATTTT.

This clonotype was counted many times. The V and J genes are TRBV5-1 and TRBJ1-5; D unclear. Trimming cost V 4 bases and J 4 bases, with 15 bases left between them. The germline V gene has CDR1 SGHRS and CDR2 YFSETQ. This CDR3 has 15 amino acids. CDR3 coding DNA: TGCGCCAGCAGCGAAGAAGGAGTGGGGAATCAGCCCCAGCATTTT. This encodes CASSEEGVGNQPQHF.

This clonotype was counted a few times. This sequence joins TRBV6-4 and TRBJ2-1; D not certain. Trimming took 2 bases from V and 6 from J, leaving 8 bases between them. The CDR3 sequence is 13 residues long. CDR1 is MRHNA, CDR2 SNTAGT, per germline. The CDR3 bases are TGTGCCAGCAGTGACGTCGGCTCCAATGAGCAGTTCTTC. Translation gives CASSDVGSNEQFF.

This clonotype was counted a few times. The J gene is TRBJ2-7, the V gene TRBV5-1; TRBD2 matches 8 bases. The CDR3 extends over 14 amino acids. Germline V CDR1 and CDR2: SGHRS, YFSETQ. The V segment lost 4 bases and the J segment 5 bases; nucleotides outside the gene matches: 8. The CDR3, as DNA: TGCGCCAGCAGCCCAGTAGCGGGAATGGACGAGCAGTACTTC. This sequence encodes CASSPVAGMDEQYF.

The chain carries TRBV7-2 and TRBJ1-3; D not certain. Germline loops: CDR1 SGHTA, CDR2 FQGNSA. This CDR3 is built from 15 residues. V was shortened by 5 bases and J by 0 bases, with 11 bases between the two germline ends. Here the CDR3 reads CASSLDSGSGNTIYF. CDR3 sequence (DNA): TGTGCCAGCAGCCTCGACTCTGGCTCTGGAAACACCATATATTTT.

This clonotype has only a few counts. CDR3 loop: CASSSLGTGDEQYF. In DNA, the CDR3 is TGTGCCAGTAGTAGCCTAGGGACAGGTGACGAGCAGTACTTC. The chain has TRBV19 and TRBJ2-7, with 8 positions matching TRBD1. CDR3 size: 14 residues. In germline, CDR1 is LNHDA, CDR2 SQIVND (reference sequence). V lost 4 bases, J lost 5 bases, and 7 bases stayed unmatched. The whole variable domain, filled in from reference TRBV19 and TRBJ2-7, reads DGGITQSPKYLFRKEGQNVTLSCEQNLNHDAMYWYRQDPGQGLRLIYYSQIVNDFQKGDIAEGYSVSREKKESFPLTVTSAQKNPTAFYLCASSSLGTGDEQYFGPGTRLTVT.

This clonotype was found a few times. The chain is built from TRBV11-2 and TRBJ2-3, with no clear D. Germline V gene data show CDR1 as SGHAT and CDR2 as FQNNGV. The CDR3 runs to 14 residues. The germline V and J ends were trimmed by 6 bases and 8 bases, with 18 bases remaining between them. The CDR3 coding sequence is TGTGCCAGCAGGCCAAACCCTAGTTCCGGTACGCAGTATTTT. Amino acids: CASRPNPSSGTQYF.

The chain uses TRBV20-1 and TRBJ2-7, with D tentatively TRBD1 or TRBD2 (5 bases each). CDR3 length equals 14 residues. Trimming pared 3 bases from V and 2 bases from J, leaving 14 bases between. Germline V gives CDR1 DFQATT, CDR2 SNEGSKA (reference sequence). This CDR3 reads CSASWSGTPYEQYF. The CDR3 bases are TGCAGTGCTAGCTGGTCCGGGACCCCCTACGAGCAGTACTTC.

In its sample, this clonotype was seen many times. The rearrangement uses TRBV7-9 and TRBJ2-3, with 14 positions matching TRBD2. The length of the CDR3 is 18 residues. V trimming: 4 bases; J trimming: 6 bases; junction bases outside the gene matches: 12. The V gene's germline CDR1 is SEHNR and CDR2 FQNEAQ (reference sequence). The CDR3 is CASSSALTSGRAGDTQYF. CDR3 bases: TGTGCCAGCAGCTCCGCGTTGACTAGCGGGAGGGCCGGGGATACGCAGTATTTT.

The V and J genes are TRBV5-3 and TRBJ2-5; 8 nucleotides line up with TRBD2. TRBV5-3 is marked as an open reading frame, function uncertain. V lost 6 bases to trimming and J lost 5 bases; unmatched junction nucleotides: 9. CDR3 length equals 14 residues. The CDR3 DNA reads TGTGCCAGAACTCAACGGGAGGGCCGTGAGACCCAGTACTTC. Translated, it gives CARTQREGRETQYF.

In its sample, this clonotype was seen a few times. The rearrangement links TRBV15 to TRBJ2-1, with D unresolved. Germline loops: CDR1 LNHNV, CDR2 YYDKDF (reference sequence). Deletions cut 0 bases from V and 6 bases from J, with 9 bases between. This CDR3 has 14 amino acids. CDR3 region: CATSRDMDVNEQFF. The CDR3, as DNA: TGTGCCACCAGCAGAGATATGGACGTCAATGAGCAGTTCTTC.

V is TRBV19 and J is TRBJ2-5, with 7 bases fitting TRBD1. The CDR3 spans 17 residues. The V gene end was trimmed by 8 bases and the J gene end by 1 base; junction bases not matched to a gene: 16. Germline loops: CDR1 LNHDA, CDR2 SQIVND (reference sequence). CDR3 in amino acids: CASGATGRTAVQETQYF. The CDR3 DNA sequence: TGTGCCAGTGGGGCGACAGGGAGAACGGCAGTCCAAGAGACCCAGTACTTC.

CDR3 coding DNA: TGTGCCAGCAGTTTAACCTCCGGGGTGAGGGCTTTCTTT. This gives the protein CASSLTSGVRAFF. This chain joins TRBV28 and TRBJ1-1; no definite D call. CDR1 and CDR2 (germline): MDHEN, SYDVKM. V lost 2 bases and J 11 bases, leaving 15 bases between the germline ends. The CDR3 covers 13 residues.

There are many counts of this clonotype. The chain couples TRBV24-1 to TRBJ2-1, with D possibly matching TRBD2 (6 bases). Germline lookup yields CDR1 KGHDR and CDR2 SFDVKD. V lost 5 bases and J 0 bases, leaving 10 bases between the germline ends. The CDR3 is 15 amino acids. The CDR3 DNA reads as TGTGCCACCAGTGCTGCGGGAACCTCCTACAATGAGCAGTTCTTC. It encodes CATSAAGTSYNEQFF.